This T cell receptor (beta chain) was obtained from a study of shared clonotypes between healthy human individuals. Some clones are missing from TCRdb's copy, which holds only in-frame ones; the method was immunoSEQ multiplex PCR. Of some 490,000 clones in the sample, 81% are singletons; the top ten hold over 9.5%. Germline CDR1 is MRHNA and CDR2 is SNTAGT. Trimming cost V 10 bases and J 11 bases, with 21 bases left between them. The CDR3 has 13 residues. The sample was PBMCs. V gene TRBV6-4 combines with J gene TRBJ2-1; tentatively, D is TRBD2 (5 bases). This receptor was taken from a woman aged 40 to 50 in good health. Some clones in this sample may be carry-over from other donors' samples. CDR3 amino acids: CATQEGSIGKQFF. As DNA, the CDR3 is TGTGCCACCCAAGAAGGGAGCATCGGGAAGCAGTTCTTC.